This TCR beta chain was profiled in a study of T cell responses to AZD1222 COVID-19 vaccine. General study findings and limits: Nearly half of spike-specific TCRs reportedly target variant regions that are unmutated in the B.1.351 and B.1.1.7 variants.

Method: immunoSEQ multiplex PCR; TCRdb's copy keeps in-frame clones and lacks some. This table holds 130,000 to 150,000 clones, 88% found once. This clone was observed a handful of times. Antigen: not known. This TCR was sampled from an adult in good health. This sample comprised peripheral blood, obtained on day 0 of AZD1222 vaccination.

The CDR3 here is CASKGGELFF. The CDR3 DNA is TGTGCCAGCAAGGGAGGGGAACTGTTTTTT. The rearrangement uses TRBV28 and TRBJ1-4, with D perhaps TRBD1 (5 bases). Germline V gene data show CDR1 as MDHEN and CDR2 as SYDVKM. Deletions cut 7 bases from V and 12 bases from J, with 9 bases between. This CDR3 contains 10 residues.